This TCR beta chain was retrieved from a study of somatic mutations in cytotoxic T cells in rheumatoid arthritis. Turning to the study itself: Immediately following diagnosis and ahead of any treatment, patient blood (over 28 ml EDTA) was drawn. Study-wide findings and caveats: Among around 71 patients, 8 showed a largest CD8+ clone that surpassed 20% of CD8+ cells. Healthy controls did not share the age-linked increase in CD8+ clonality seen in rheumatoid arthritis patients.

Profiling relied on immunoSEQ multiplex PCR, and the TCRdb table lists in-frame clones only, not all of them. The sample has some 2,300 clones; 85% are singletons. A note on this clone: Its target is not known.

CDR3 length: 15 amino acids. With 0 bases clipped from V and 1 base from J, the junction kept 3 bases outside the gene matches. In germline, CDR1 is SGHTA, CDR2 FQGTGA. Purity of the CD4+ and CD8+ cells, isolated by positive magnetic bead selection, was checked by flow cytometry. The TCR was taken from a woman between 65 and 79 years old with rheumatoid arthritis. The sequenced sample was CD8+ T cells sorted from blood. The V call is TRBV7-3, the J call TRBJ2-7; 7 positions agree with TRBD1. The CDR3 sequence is CASSLTGDRSYEQYF. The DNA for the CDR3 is TGTGCCAGCAGCTTAACGGGGGACAGATCCTACGAGCAGTACTTC.